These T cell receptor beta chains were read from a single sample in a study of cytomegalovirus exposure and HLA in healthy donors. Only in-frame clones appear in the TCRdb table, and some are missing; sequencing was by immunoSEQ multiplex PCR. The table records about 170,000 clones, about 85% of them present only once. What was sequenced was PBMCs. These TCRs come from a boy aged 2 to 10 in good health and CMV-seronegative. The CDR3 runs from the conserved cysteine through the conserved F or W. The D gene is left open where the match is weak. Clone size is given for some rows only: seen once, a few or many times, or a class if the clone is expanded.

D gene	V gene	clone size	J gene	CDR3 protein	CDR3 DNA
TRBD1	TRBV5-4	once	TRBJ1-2	CASSYGQGEPNYGYTF	TGTGCCAGCAGCTATGGCCAGGGGGAACCTAACTATGGCTACACCTTC
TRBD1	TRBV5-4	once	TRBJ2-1	CASSIGQGPGEQFF	TGTGCCAGCAGCATTGGACAGGGCCCTGGTGAGCAGTTCTTC
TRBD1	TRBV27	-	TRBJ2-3	CASSFLGQRTSTDTQYF	TGTGCCAGCAGTTTCCTGGGACAGAGAACTAGCACAGATACGCAGTATTTT
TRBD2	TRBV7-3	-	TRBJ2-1	CASSLNAGADEQFF	TGTGCCAGCAGCTTAAATGCGGGAGCGGATGAGCAGTTCTTC
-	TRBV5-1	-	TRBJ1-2	CASSTRQLPYGYTF	TGCGCCAGCAGCACCAGACAGCTTCCCTATGGCTACACCTTC
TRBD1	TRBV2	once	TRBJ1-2	CASILDRSNYGYTF	TGTGCCAGCATCCTGGACAGGTCTAACTATGGCTACACCTTC
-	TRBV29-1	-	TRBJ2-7	CSVARAYEQYF	TGCAGCGTTGCAAGAGCCTACGAGCAGTACTTC
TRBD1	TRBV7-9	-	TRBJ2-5	CASSSGTEETQYF	TGTGCCAGCAGCTCCGGGACAGAAGAGACCCAGTACTTC
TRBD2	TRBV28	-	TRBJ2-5	CASSLGTAGNQETQYF	TGTGCCAGCAGTTTAGGAACAGCGGGGAACCAAGAGACCCAGTACTTC
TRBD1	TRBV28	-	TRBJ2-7	CASSLAQGAPYEQYF	TGTGCCAGCAGTTTAGCTCAGGGGGCACCCTACGAGCAGTACTTC
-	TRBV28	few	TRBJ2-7	CASTPGGTYEQYF	TGTGCCAGCACCCCTGGGGGGACCTACGAGCAGTACTTC
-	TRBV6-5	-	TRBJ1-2	CASSYHRQLPYGYTF	TGTGCCAGCAGTTACCACCGACAGCTTCCTTATGGCTACACCTTC
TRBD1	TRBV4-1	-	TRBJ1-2	CASSQESRGSSYTF	TGCGCCAGCAGCCAAGAGTCCAGGGGGTCCAGCTACACCTTC
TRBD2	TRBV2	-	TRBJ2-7	CATTYGTRSHEQYF	TGTGCCACCACATACGGGACTAGGAGCCACGAGCAGTACTTC
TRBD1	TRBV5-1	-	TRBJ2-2	CASSSKMGQGNTGELFF	TGCGCCAGCAGCTCAAAGATGGGACAGGGCAACACCGGGGAGCTGTTTTTT
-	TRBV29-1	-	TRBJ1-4	CSALGRANEKLFF	TGCAGCGCCTTGGGGAGGGCTAATGAAAAACTGTTTTTT
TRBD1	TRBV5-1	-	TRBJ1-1	CASSLDTGGLNTEAFF	TGCGCCAGCAGCTTGGACACAGGGGGCTTGAACACTGAAGCTTTCTTT
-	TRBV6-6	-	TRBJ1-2	CASSSPMDSLDYGYTF	TGTGCCAGCAGTTCGCCTATGGACAGCTTGGACTATGGCTACACCTTC